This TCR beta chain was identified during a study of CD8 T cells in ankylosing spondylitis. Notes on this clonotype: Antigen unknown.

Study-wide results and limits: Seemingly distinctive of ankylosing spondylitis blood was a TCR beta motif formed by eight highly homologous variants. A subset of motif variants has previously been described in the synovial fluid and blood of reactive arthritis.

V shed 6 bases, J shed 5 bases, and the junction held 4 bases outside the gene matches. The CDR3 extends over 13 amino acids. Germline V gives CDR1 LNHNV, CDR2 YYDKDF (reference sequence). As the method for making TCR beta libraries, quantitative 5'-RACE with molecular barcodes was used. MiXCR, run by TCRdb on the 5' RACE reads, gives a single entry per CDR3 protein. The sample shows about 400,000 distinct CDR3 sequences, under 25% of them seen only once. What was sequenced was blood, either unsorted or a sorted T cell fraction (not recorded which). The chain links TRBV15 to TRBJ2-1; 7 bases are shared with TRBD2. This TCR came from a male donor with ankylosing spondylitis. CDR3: CATRGGTHNEQFF. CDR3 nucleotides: TGTGCCACCAGGGGGGGGACCCACAATGAGCAGTTCTTC.